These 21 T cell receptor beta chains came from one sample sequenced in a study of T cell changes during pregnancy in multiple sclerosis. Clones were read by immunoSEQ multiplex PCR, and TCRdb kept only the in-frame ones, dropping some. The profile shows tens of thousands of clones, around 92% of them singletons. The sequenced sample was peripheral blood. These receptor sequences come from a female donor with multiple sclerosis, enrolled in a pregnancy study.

The CDR3 nucleotides are TGTGCCAGCAGCCAAGATCGGCAACCTGACACTGAAGCTTTCTTT. Translation gives CASSQDRQPDTEAFF. V is TRBV14 and J is TRBJ1-1; D gene ambiguous. The CDR3 runs 15 residues. Germline lookup yields CDR1 SGHDN and CDR2 FVKESK. V gave up 0 bases and J gave up 3 bases, with 11 bases separating them.

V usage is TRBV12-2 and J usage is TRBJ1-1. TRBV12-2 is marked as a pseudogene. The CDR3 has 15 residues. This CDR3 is CASRLGKRYSTEAFF. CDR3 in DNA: TGTGCAAGTCGCTTAGGAAAACGGTATAGCACTGAAGCTTTCTTT.

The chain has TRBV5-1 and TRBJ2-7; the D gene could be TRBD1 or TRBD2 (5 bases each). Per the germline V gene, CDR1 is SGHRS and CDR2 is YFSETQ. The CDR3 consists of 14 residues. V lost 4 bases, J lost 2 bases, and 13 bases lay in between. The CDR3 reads CASSSRDGTYEQYF. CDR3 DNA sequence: TGCGCCAGCAGCAGCCGGGACGGAACCTACGAGCAGTACTTC.

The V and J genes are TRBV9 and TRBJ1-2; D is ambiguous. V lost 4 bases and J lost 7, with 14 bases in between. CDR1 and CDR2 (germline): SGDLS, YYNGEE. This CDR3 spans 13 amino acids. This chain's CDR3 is CASSHTPRAGYTF. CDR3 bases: TGTGCCAGCAGCCATACACCGAGGGCTGGCTACACCTTC.

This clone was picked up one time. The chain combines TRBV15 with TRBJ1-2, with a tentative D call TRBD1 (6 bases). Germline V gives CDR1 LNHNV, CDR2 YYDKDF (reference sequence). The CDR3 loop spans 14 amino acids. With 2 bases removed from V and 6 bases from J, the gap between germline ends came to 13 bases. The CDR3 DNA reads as TGTGCCACCAGCAGAACAAGGGGGGGGGATGGCTACACCTTC. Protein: CATSRTRGGDGYTF.

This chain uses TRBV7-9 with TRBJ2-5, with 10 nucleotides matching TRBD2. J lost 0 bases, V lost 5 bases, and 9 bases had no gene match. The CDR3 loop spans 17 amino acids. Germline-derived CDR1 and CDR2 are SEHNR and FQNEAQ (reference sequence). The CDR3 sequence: CASSPLGLAVYQETQYF. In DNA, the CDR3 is TGTGCCAGCAGCCCACTAGGACTAGCGGTGTACCAAGAGACCCAGTACTTC.

CDR3 region: CAISESGQGFYEQYF. Here the CDR3 DNA reads TGTGCCATCAGTGAGTCGGGACAGGGGTTTTACGAGCAGTACTTC. The rearrangement uses TRBV10-3 and TRBJ2-7; 10 positions agree with TRBD1. The CDR3 runs 15 residues. V gave up 0 bases and J gave up 4 bases; unmatched junction bases: 3. Per the germline V gene, CDR1 is ENHRY and CDR2 is SYGVKD.

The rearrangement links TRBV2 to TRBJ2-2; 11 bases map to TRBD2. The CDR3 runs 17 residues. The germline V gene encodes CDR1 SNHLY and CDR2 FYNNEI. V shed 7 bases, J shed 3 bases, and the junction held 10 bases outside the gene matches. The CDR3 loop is CASTRPGTSGDTGELFF. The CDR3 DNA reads TGTGCCAGCACAAGACCCGGGACTAGCGGAGACACCGGGGAGCTGTTTTTT.

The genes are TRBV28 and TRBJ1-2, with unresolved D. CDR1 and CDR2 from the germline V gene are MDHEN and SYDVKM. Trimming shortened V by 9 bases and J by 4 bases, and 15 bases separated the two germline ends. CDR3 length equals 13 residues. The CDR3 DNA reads TGTGCCAGTTCTTCTGGGCGGTTCTATGGCTACACCTTC. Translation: CASSSGRFYGYTF.

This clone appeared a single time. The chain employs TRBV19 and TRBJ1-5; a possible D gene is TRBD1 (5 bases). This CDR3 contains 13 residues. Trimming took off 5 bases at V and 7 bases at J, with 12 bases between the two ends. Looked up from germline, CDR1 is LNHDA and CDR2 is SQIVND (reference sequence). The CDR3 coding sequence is TGTGCCAGTAGTCGTGGGGGTCTCCAGCCCCAGCATTTT. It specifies CASSRGGLQPQHF.

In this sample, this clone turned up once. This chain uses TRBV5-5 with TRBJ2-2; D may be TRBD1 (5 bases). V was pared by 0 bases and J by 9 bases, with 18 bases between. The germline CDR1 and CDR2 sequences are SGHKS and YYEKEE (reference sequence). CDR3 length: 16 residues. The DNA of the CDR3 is TGTGCCAGCAGCTTGGAAAGAGGCCTAGGGGATCGGGAGCTGTTTTTT. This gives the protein CASSLERGLGDRELFF. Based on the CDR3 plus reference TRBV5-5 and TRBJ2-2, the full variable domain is DAGVTQSPTHLIKTRGQQVTLRCSPISGHKSVSWYQQVLGQGPQFIFQYYEKEERGRGNFPDRFSARQFPNYSSELNVNALLLGDSALYLCASSLERGLGDRELFFGEGSRLTVL.

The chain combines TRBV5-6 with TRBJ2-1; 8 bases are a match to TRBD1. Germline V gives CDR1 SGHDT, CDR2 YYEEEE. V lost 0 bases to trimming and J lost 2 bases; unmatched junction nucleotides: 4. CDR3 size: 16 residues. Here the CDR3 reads CASSLEQGATYNEQFF. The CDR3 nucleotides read TGTGCCAGCAGCTTGGAGCAGGGGGCAACCTACAATGAGCAGTTCTTC.

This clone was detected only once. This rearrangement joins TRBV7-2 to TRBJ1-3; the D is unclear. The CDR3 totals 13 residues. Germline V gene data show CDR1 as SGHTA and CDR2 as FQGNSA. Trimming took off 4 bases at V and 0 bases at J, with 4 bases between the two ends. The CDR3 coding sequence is TGTGCCAGCAGCTCAAACTCTGGAAACACCATATATTTT. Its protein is CASSSNSGNTIYF.

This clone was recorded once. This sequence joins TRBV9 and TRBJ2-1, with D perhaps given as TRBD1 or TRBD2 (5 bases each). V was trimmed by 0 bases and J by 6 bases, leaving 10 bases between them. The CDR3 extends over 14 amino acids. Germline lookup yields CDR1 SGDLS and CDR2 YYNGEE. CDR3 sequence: CASSVAGPVNEQFF. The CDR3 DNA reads TGTGCCAGCAGCGTAGCGGGACCGGTCAATGAGCAGTTCTTC.

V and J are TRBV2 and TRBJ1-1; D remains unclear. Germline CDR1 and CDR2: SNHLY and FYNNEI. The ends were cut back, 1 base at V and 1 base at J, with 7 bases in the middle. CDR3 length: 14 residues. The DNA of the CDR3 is TGTGCCAGCAGTGAAGATGGGTGGAACACTGAAGCTTTCTTT. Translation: CASSEDGWNTEAFF.

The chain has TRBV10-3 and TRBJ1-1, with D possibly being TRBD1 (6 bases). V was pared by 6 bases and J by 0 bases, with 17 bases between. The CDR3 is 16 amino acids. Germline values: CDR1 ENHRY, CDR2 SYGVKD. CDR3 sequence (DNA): TGTGCCATCAGGGGGGCAGGGCTGCCTCTGAACACTGAAGCTTTCTTT. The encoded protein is CAIRGAGLPLNTEAFF.

As DNA, the CDR3 is TGTGCCAGCAGCCCGTATCTAGCGGGAGGACAAGTCGACTCCTACGAGCAGTACTTC. Translated, it gives CASSPYLAGGQVDSYEQYF. This chain uses TRBV7-2 with TRBJ2-7; 11 bases are shared with TRBD2. The trim removed 5 bases at V and 0 bases at J, leaving 15 bases unmatched. Germline V gene lookup returns CDR1 SGHTA and CDR2 FQGNSA. The CDR3 has 19 amino acids.

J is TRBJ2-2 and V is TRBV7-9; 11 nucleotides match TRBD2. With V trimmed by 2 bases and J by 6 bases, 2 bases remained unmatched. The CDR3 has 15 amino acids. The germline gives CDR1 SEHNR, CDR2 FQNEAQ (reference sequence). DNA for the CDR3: TGTGCCAGCAGCTTACTAGCGGGAGGCCCCGGGGAGCTGTTTTTT. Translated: CASSLLAGGPGELFF.

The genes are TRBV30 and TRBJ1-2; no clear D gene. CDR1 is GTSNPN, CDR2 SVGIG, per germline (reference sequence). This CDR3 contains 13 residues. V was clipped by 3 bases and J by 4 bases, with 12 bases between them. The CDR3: CAWSPGLLYGYTF. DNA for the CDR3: TGTGCCTGGAGCCCGGGCTTGCTCTATGGCTACACCTTC.

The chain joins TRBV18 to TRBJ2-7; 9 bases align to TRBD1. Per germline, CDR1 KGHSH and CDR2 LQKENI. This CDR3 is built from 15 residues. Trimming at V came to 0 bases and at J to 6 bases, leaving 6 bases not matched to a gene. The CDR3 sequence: CASSPPNRGRPEQYF. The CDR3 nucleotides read TGTGCCAGCTCACCACCGAACAGGGGGCGCCCCGAGCAGTACTTC.

The CDR3 region has the DNA TGTGCCAGCAGTTTGGGCCTTGCAACTAATGAAAAACTGTTTTTT. The encoded protein is CASSLGLATNEKLFF. The chain recombines TRBV28 with TRBJ1-4; D gene uncertain. The CDR3 spans 15 residues. Deletions cut 3 bases from V and 0 bases from J, with 8 bases between. Looked up from germline, CDR1 is MDHEN and CDR2 is SYDVKM.